A selection of T cell receptor beta chains follows, all from one sample in a study of post-analysis software for immune sequencing data. TCRdb analysed the PCR reads with MiXCR anew, one entry per CDR3 protein. The sample yields 550,000 to 700,000 distinct CDR3 sequences, roughly 47% seen once. Sequencing was carried out using blood. These receptors all stem from a girl aged 10-17 years with multiple sclerosis. The conserved cysteine and the conserved F or W are not part of the CDR3 here. D genes are given only for firm matches.

V	J	D	CDR3
TRBV6-2/TRBV6-3	TRBJ2-2	-	ASRRAEWELF
TRBV12-3/TRBV12-4	TRBJ1-1	TRBD1	ASSLWDRVRDTEAF
TRBV5-1	TRBJ2-1	TRBD1	ASSRRGFPDNEQF
TRBV10-3	TRBJ2-2	-	AISERRGRNTGELF
TRBV9	TRBJ2-2	TRBD2	ASSATSGSLTGELF
TRBV9	TRBJ1-4	-	ASSLRWEPNEKLF
TRBV20-1	TRBJ1-2	-	SARQTGDADYGYT
TRBV10-3	TRBJ1-4	TRBD1	TISPVGGINEKLF
TRBV9	TRBJ1-1	-	ASSVVRGLGSTEAF
TRBV4-2	-	-	ASSHRLIPPFGEQY
TRBV12-3/TRBV12-4	TRBJ2-7	-	ASSPRGFEQY
TRBV29-1	TRBJ2-1	-	SVDSQRNEQF
TRBV24-1	TRBJ1-1	-	ATSGLKGEAF
TRBV6-1	TRBJ1-1	TRBD1	ASSSREGARTEAF
TRBV12-3/TRBV12-4	TRBJ2-3	-	ASMLRDTQY
TRBV5-6	TRBJ2-1	-	ASSQNREYYNEQF
TRBV5-1	TRBJ2-4	-	ASSLDSTGRTKNIQY
TRBV7-8	TRBJ2-3	-	ASEEREGTSDTQY
TRBV10-3	TRBJ2-1	TRBD2	AIRSFSGSTHNEQF
TRBV10-3	TRBJ1-1	-	AISENAGGGLMNTEAF
TRBV12-3/TRBV12-4	TRBJ1-2	TRBD1	ASSFRTGNYGYT
TRBV9	TRBJ2-3	-	ASSVGGIYTDTQY
TRBV24-1	TRBJ2-7	TRBD1	ATSEGTGGNEQY
TRBV12-3/TRBV12-4	TRBJ2-1	TRBD2	ASSASGNGYNEQF
TRBV11-2	TRBJ2-7	-	ASSLAGSSSYEQY
TRBV29-1	TRBJ2-6	-	SAQQTVEVNVLT
TRBV10-3	TRBJ1-2	-	AISEGLGDYGYT
TRBV20-1	TRBJ2-7	-	SAINSGPYEQY
TRBV12-3/TRBV12-4	TRBJ1-2	-	ASRLDTFYGYT
TRBV7-8	TRBJ2-3	TRBD2	ASSPTGGGVDTQY
TRBV6-5	TRBJ2-7	-	ASSYSKQGYEQY
TRBV12-3/TRBV12-4	TRBJ2-1	-	ASSLAYEQF
TRBV5-1	TRBJ1-6	TRBD1	ASSLDRGPNSPLH
TRBV18	TRBJ1-1	-	ASSPGTDGGNTEAF
TRBV12-3/TRBV12-4	TRBJ1-5	TRBD1	ASRGTDRGLSQPQH
TRBV20-1	TRBJ2-2	-	SARRDGNTGGLF
TRBV12-3/TRBV12-4	TRBJ2-3	-	ASSFADGALDTQY
TRBV7-2	TRBJ2-7	-	ASSLDLARSYEQY
TRBV12-3/TRBV12-4	TRBJ2-3	TRBD2	ASSSSAGGVDTQY
TRBV6-5	TRBJ2-5	-	ASSYGSACKETQY
TRBV28	TRBJ2-7	TRBD1	ASRATGSSYEQY
TRBV9	TRBJ1-5	TRBD1	ASSAGTGKTPQH
TRBV20-1	TRBJ2-3	TRBD2	RAAGDLTDTQY
TRBV6-1	TRBJ2-7	-	ASSSIKTVPYEQY
TRBV4-2	TRBJ2-6	TRBD1	ASSQGQGGANVLT
TRBV5-1	TRBJ2-1	TRBD2	ASSLDGTSGTREQF
TRBV12-3/TRBV12-4	TRBJ1-2	-	ANADSRYGYT
TRBV7-2	TRBJ2-7	TRBD1	ASSFRDREPPTSEQY
TRBV5-1	TRBJ1-2	-	ASSLADRSYAYT
TRBV29-1	TRBJ2-5	TRBD1	SVESPGQQETQY
TRBV12-3/TRBV12-4	TRBJ2-6	-	ASGYAQGTSGANVLT
TRBV12-3/TRBV12-4	TRBJ2-5	-	ASSLGLMETQY
TRBV9	TRBJ1-5	-	ASSAGQTVGSNQPQH
TRBV7-7	-	TRBD1	ASSLPGQGGVETQY